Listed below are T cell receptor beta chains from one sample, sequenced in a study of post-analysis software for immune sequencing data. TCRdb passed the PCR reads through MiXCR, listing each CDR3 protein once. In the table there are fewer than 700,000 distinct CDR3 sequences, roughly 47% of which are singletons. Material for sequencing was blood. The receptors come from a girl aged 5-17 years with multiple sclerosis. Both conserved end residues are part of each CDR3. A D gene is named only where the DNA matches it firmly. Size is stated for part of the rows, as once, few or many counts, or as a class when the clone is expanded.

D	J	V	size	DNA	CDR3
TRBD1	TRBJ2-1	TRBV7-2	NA	TGTGCCAGCAGCACAACAGGGGGCAATGAGCAGTTCTTC	CASSTTGGNEQFF
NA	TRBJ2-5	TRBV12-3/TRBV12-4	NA	TGTGCCATCAGAGATAGGGCCCGCGAGACCCAGTACTTC	CAIRDRARETQYF
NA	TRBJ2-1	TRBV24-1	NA	TGTGCCACCAGTGATTTTGGGCAGGGACAGCAGTTCTTC	CATSDFGQGQQFF
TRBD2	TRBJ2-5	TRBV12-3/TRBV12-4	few	TGTGCCAGCAGTTTAACTAGCGGAGAGACCCAGTACTTC	CASSLTSGETQYF
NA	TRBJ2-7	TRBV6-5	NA	TGTGCCAGCAGTTACACTGGACGGAAGTGGAGCGAGCAGTACTTC	CASSYTGRKWSEQYF
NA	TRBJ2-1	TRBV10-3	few	TGTGCCATCAGTGGGACAGAGAACAATGAGCAGTTCTTC	CAISGTENNEQFF
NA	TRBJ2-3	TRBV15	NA	TGTGCCACCAGCTTAATTGGACACGAGGACGCAGATACGCAGTATTTT	CATSLIGHEDADTQYF
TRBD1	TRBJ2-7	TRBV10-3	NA	TGTGCCATCAGTGAAGGCGGGACAGGAGGCCAGTACTTC	CAISEGGTGGQYF
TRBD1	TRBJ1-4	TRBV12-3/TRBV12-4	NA	TGTGCCAGCGCACTTGGGACAGGGAATGAAAAACTGTTTTTT	CASALGTGNEKLFF
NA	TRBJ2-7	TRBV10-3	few	TGTGCCATCAGTGAGCTGATCTACTTCGAGCAGTACTTC	CAISELIYFEQYF
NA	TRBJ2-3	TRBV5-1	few	TGCGCCAGCAGCTTGGCGGACACCACCAGCACAGATACGCAGTATTTT	CASSLADTTSTDTQYF
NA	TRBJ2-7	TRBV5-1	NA	TGCGCCAGCAGCTTGGGCCAAGCGGAGGGAGACGAGCAGTACTTC	CASSLGQAEGDEQYF
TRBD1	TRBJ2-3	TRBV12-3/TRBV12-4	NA	TGTGCCGGCAGGCGACAGGGGAGCACAGATACGCAGTATTTT	CAGRRQGSTDTQYF
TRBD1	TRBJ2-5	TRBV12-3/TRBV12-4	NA	TGTGCCAGCAGGCTCACCGCGGGGACAGGGGGCCCCCAAGAGACCCAGTACTTC	CASRLTAGTGGPQETQYF
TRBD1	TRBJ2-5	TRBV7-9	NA	TGTGCCAGCAGCCTACCCTCAACCGGGACAGAAGAGACCCAGTACTTC	CASSLPSTGTEETQYF
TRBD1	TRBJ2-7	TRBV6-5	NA	TGTGCCAGCAGTGACAGGGCCTCCTACGAGCAGTACTTC	CASSDRASYEQYF
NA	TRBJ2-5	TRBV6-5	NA	TGTGCCAGCAGTTACTTGAAGACCCAGTACTTC	CASSYLKTQYF
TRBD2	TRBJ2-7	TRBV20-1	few	TGCAGTGCTAGAGAGATGGGTGGGAGGGACTACGAGCAGTACTTC	CSAREMGGRDYEQYF
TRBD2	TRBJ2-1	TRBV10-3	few	TGTGCCACCTCAGTGGGGATGATTAGCGGGAGTGAGCAGTTCTTC	CATSVGMISGSEQFF
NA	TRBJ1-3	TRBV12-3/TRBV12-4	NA	TGTGCCAGCAGACCTCAGGGCTCTGGAAACACCATATATTTT	CASRPQGSGNTIYF
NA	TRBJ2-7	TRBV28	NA	TGTGCCAGCAAAGCCACTAGCTTAATATACGAGCAGTACTTC	CASKATSLIYEQYF
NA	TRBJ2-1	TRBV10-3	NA	TGTGCCGCCGGGACGGTGGGCTCCTACAATGAGCAGTTCTTC	CAAGTVGSYNEQFF
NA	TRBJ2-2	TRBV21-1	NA	TGTGCCAGCAGCAACCGAGGGTCAGCGAACACCGGGGAGCTGTTTTTT	CASSNRGSANTGELFF
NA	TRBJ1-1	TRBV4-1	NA	TGCGCCAGCAGCCAAGGGACAGTAAGCTGGAACACTGAAGCTTTCTTT	CASSQGTVSWNTEAFF
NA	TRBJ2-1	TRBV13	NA	TGTGCCAGCAGCTTAGACATTTCCTCCTACAATGAGCAGTTCTTC	CASSLDISSYNEQFF
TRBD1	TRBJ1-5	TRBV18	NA	TGTGCCAGCTCACCCGACAGGGGAAGCAATCAGCCCCAGCATTTT	CASSPDRGSNQPQHF
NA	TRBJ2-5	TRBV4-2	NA	TGTGCCAGCAGCCAAGAGGCCAGGGGCTCGCGCTACAAGCAGTACTTC	CASSQEARGSRYKQYF
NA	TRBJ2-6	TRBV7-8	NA	TGTGCCAGCAGCCTCGGGGGAGTATTGATTTCTAGGGCCAACGTCCTGACTTTC	CASSLGGVLISRANVLTF
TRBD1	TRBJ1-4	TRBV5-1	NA	TGCGCCAGCAGCTCGGGACAGGGGGGGGCTAATGAAAAACTGTTTTTT	CASSSGQGGANEKLFF
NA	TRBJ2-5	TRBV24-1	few	TGTGCCACCAGCGAGGGATCAACCTATCAAGAGACCCAGTACTTC	CATSEGSTYQETQYF
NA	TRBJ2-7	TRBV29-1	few	TGCAGCGCTGAACAAGCGGACTACGAGCAGTACTTC	CSAEQADYEQYF
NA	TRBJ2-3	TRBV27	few	TGTGCCAGCAGTTTAAGAGACAGGCCCACAGATACGCAGTATTTT	CASSLRDRPTDTQYF
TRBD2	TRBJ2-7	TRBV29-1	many	TGCAGCGCGGGTCTAGCGGGAGGCTACGAGCAGTACTTC	CSAGLAGGYEQYF
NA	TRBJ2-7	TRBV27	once	TGTGCCAGCAGCTTGAGTAGTCCTGAACAGGGCGCCTACGAGCAGTACTTC	CASSLSSPEQGAYEQYF
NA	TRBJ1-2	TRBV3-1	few	TGTGCCAGCAGCCAAGTGGAGGGGAGCTACACCTTC	CASSQVEGSYTF
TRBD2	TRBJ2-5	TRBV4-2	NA	TGTGCCAGCAGCCAAGTCCCGACCCGACTAGCGGGGAATACCCAAGAGACCCAGTACTTC	CASSQVPTRLAGNTQETQYF
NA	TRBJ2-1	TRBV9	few	TGTGCCAGCAGCCCCCGGGGCGAGAATGAGCAGTTCTTC	CASSPRGENEQFF
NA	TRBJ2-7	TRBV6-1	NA	TGTGCCAGCAGGGGTCGGGGCTACGAGCAGTACTTC	CASRGRGYEQYF
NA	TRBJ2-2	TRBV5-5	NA	TGTGCCAGTCGTATCCAGACCGGGGAGCTGTTTTTT	CASRIQTGELFF
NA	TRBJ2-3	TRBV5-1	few	TGCGCCAGCAGCCCCCGCGGGGGCAATCCAGATACGCAGTATTTT	CASSPRGGNPDTQYF
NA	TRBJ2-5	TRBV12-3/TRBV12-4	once	TGTGCCAGCAGCGCTCCAGGGAAGGATCTCTCCTACAAGCAGTACTTC	CASSAPGKDLSYKQYF
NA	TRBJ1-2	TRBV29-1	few	TGCAGCGCAGGGGATGGCTACACCTTC	CSAGDGYTF
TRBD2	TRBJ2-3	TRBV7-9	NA	TGTGCCAGCAGCTCCAGAGAAGGGACTAGCGGGGGGAGCACAGATACGCAGTATTTT	CASSSREGTSGGSTDTQYF
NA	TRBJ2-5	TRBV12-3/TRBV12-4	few	TGTGCCAGCAGTTTGCCCTCATATCGGGAGACCCAGTACTTC	CASSLPSYRETQYF
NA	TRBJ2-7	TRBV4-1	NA	TGCGCCAGCAGCCAAGTGGAACAGCTATCCTACGAGCGGTACTTC	CASSQVEQLSYERYF
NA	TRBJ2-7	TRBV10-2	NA	TGCGCCAGCAGTGACTCGCTGGGCTCCTACGAGCAGTACTTC	CASSDSLGSYEQYF
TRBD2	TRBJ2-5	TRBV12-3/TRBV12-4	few	TGTGCCAGCCGGAGCGGGGGCCTCCAAGAGACCCAGTACTTC	CASRSGGLQETQYF
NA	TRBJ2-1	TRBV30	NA	TGTGCCTGGAGTGTCAGGACAGCCTACAATGAGCAGTTCTTC	CAWSVRTAYNEQFF
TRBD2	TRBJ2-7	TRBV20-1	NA	TGCAGTGCTAGAGATCGTAGCGGGTTTGACAAGCAGTACTTC	CSARDRSGFDKQYF
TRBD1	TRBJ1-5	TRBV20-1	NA	TGCAGTGCTAGAGATAGGAGAGACAGGGCAGCCCAGCATTTT	CSARDRRDRAAQHF
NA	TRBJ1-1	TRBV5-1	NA	TGCGTCAGCAGCACCAGGGTCGCGAACACTGAAGCTTTCTTT	CVSSTRVANTEAFF